This entry features one T cell receptor beta chain sequence. This entry is derived from a study of cytomegalovirus exposure and HLA in healthy donors. Primers included in the PCR were 60 Vbeta and 13 Jbeta primers. Only in-frame clones appear in the TCRdb table, and some are missing; sequencing was by immunoSEQ multiplex PCR. This table has roughly 120,000 clones, around a tenth appearing once. Germline CDR1 reads MDHEN; CDR2 reads SYDVKM. This CDR3 spans 17 amino acids. Germline trimming cut 3 bases from V and 3 bases from J; bases unmatched to any gene: 8. J is TRBJ1-1 and V is TRBV28; 12 bases fit TRBD1. The sample consisted of PBMCs. The sequence was collected from a man aged 30-40 years in good health and CMV-seronegative. CDR3 region: CASSFSGQGAPDTEAFF. CDR3 DNA sequence: TGTGCCAGCAGTTTTTCGGGACAGGGGGCTCCCGACACTGAAGCTTTCTTT.